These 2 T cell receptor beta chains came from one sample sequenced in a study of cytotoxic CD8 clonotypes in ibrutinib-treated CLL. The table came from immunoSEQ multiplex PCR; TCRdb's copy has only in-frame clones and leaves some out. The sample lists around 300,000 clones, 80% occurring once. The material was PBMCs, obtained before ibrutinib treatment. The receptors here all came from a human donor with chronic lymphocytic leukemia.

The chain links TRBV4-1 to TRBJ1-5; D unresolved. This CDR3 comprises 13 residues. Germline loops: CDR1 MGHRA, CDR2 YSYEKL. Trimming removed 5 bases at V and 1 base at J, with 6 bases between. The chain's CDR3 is CASSSDSNQPQHF. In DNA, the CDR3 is TGCGCCAGCAGCTCGGACAGCAATCAGCCCCAGCATTTT.

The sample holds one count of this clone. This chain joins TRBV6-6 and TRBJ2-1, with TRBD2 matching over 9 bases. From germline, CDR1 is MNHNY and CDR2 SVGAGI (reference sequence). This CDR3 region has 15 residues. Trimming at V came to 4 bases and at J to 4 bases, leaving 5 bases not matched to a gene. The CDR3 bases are TGTGCCAGCAGTTTACCGGGACTAGCTTACAATGAGCAGTTCTTC. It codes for CASSLPGLAYNEQFF.